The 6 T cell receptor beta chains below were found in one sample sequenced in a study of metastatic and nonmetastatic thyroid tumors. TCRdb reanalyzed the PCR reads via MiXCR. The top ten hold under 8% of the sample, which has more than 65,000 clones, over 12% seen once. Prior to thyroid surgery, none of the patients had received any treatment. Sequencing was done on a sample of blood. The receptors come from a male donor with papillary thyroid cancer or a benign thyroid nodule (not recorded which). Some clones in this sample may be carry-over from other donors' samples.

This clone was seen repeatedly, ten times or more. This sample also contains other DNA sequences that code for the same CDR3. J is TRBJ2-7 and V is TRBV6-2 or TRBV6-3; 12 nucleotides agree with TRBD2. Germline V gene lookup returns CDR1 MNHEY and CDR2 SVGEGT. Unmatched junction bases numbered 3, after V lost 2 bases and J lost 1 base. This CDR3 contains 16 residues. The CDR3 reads CASSYRGTSGSYEQYF. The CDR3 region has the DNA TGTGCCAGCAGTTACCGCGGGACTAGCGGGTCCTACGAGCAGTACTTC.

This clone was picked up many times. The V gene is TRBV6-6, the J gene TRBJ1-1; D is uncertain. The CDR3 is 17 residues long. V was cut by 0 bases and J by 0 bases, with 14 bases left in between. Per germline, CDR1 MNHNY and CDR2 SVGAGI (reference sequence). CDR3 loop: CASSYSLGGLMNTEAFF. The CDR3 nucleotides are TGTGCCAGCAGTTACTCGCTGGGCGGGTTAATGAACACTGAAGCTTTCTTT.

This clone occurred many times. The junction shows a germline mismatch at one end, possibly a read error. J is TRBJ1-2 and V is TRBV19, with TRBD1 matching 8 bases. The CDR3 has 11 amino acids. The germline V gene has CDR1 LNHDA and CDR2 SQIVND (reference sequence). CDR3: CASSTPDRASF. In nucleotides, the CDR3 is TGTGCCAGTAGTACCCCGGACAGGGCCTCCTTC.

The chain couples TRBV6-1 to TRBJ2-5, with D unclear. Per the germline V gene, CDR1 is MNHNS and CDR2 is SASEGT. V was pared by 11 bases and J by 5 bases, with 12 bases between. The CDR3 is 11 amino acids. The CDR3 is CACMRSETQYF. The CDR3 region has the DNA TGTGCCTGCATGAGGTCGGAGACCCAGTACTTC.

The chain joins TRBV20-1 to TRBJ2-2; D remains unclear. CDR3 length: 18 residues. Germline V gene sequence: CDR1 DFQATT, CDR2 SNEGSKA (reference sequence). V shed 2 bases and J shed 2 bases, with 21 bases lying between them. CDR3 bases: TGCAGTGCTAGACCCATCCCGAGGTTACTCGTTAACACCGGGGAGCTGTTTTTT. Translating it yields CSARPIPRLLVNTGELFF.

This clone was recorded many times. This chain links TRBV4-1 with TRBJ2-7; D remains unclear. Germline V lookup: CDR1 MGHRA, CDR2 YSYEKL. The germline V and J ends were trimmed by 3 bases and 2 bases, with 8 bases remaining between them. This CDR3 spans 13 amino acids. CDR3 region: CASSQGGAYEQYF. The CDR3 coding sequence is TGCGCCAGCAGCCAGGGCGGAGCCTACGAGCAGTACTTC.